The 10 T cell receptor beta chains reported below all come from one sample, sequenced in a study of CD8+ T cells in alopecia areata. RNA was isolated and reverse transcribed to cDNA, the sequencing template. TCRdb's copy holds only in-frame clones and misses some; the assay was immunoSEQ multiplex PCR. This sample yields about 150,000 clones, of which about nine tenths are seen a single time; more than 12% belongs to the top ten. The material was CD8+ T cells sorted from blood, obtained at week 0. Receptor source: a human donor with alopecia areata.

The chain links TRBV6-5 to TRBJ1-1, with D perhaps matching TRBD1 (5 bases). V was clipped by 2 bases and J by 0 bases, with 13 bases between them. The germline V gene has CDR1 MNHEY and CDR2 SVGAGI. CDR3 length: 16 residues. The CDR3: CASSYGAEYMNTEAFF. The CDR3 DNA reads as TGTGCCAGCAGTTACGGGGCGGAATACATGAACACTGAAGCTTTCTTT.

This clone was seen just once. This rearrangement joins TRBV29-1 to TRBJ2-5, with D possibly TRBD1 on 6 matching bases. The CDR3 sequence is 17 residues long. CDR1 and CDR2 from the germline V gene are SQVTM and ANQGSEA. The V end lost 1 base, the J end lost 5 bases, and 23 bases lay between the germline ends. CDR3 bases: TGCAGCGTTGAAGGAGTTACACAGGGCAGGGTTGGTGAGACCCAGTACTTC. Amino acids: CSVEGVTQGRVGETQYF.

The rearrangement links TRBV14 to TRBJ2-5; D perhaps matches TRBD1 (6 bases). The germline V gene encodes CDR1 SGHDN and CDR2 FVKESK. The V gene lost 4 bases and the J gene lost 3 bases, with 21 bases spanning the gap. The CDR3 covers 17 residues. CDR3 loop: CASSRNPALAGEETQYF. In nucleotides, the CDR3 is TGTGCCAGCAGCCGAAACCCCGCCCTGGCAGGGGAAGAGACCCAGTACTTC.

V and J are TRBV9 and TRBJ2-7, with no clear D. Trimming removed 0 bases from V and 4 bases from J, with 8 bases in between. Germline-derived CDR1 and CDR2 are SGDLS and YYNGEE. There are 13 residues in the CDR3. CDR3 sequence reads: CASSVASQYEQYF. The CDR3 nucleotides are TGTGCCAGCAGCGTAGCCAGCCAGTACGAGCAGTACTTC.

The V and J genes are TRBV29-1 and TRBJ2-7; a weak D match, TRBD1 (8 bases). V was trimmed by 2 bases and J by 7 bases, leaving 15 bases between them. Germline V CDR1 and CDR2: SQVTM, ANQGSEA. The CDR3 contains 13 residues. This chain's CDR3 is CSVEKDREGEQYF. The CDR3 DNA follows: TGCAGCGTTGAAAAGGACAGGGAGGGAGAGCAGTACTTC.

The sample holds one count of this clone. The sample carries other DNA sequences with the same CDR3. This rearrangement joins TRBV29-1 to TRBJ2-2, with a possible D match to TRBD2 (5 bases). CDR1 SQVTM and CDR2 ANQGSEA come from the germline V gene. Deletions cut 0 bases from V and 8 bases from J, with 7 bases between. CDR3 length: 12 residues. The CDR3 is CSVEEWTGELFF. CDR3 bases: TGCAGCGTTGAAGAATGGACTGGGGAGCTGTTTTTT.

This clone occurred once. The CDR3 DNA follows: TGTGCCAGCAGTGATTTTGGGATAGCGGGCAGCTCCTACAATGAGCAGTTCTTC. The encoded protein is CASSDFGIAGSSYNEQFF. The V and J genes are TRBV25-1 and TRBJ2-1, with TRBD2 identical over 7 bases. CDR1 and CDR2 (germline): MGHDK, SYGVNS. The CDR3 is made up of 18 amino acids. V dropped 3 bases and J dropped 0; count of bases not matched to a gene: 11. Full variable domain (missing parts from reference TRBV25-1 and TRBJ2-1): EADIYQTPRYLVIGTGKKITLECSQTMGHDKMYWYQQDPGMELHLIHYSYGVNSTEKGDLSSESTVSRIRTEHFPLTLESARPSHTSQYLCASSDFGIAGSSYNEQFFGPGTRLTVL.

CDR3 bases: TGTGCCAGCAGTGAATCGGCGGGCGTGTGGAACACCGGGGAGCTGTTTTTT. Translated, it gives CASSESAGVWNTGELFF. This rearrangement joins TRBV25-1 to TRBJ2-2, with D tentatively TRBD2 (5 bases). The CDR3 runs to 17 residues. The germline gives CDR1 MGHDK, CDR2 SYGVNS. V was shortened by 1 base and J by 1 base, with 13 bases between the two germline ends.

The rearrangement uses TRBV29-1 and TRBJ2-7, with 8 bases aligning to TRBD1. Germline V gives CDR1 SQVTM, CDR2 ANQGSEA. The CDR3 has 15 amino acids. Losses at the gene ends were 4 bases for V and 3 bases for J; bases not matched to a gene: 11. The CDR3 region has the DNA TGCAGCGTTGTACGCCTCCGGGACAGGAACTACGAGCAGTACTTC. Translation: CSVVRLRDRNYEQYF.

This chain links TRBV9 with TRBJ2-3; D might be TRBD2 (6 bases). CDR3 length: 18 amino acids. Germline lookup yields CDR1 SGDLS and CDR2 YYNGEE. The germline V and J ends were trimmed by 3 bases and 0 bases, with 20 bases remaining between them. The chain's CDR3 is CASSARLSGGTSTDTQYF. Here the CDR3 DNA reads TGTGCCAGCAGCGCCCGCTTATCCGGGGGAACTAGCACAGATACGCAGTATTTT. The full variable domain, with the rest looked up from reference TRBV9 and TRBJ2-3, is DSGVTQTPKHLITATGQRVTLRCSPRSGDLSVYWYQQSLDQGLQFLIQYYNGEERAKGNILERFSAQQFPDLHSELNLSSLELGDSALYFCASSARLSGGTSTDTQYFGPGTRLTVL.